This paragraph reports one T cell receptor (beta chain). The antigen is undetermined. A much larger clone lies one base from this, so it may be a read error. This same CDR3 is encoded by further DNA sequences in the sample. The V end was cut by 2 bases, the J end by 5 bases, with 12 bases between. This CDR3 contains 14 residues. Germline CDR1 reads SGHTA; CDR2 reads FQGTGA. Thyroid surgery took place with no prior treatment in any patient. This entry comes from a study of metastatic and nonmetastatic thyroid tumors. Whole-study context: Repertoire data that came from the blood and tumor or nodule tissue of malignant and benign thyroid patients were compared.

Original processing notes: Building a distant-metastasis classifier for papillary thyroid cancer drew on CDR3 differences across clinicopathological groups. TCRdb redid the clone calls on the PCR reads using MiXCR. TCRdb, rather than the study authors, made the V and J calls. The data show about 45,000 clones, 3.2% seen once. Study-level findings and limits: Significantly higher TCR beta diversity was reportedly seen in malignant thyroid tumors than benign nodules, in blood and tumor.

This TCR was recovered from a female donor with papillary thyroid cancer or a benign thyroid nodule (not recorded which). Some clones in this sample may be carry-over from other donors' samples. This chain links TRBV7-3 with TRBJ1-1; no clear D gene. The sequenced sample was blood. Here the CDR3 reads CASSLLGSGTEAFF. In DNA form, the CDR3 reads TGTGCCAGCAGCTTATTGGGGTCAGGAACTGAAGCTTTCTTT. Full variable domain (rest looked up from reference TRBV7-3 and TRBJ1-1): GAGVSQTPSNKVTEKGKYVELRCDPISGHTALYWYRQSLGQGPEFLIYFQGTGAADDSGLPNDRFFAVRPEGSVSTLKIQRTERGDSAVYLCASSLLGSGTEAFFGQGTRLTVV.